This T cell receptor beta chain was recorded in a study of blood T cells in healthy people across ages. Study observations and caveats: What prevented conclusive comparison of naive and antigen-experienced cells was that PBMCs were unsorted. Strong correlation linked observed beta diversity and percent naive T cells.

In the case of this clonotype: Its antigen is unidentified.

V was pared by 2 bases and J by 4 bases, with 12 bases between. From germline, CDR1 is MDHEN and CDR2 SYDVKM. This CDR3 region has 15 residues. Ten milliliters of peripheral blood were drawn from each donor into EDTA-treated tubes. A sample-barcoded 5' primer and a J-beta primer mix were used in a second PCR of roughly 7 to 11 cycles. Every sample produced at least 2.5 million CDR3-containing paired-end reads. From the 5' RACE reads, TCRdb called clonotypes with MiXCR, one entry per CDR3 protein. The data contain around 990,000 distinct CDR3 sequences, roughly two fifths of them singletons. This chain connects TRBV28 to TRBJ2-1, with D possibly matching TRBD1 (6 bases). The origin of this receptor is a man between 18 and 35 years old in good health. The sample taken for sequencing was blood. The CDR3 region has the DNA TGTGCCAGCAGTTTAATCCAGACAGGTTACAATGAGCAGTTCTTC. Its translation: CASSLIQTGYNEQFF.